What follows is one T cell receptor beta chain and its context. The antigen remains undetermined. This record belongs to a study of siplizumab effects on memory and regulatory T cells. The study's findings and limits: Left unconfirmed was the suppressive function of proliferating Tregs from siplizumab cultures.

V lost 7 bases and J 2 bases, leaving 14 bases between the germline ends. The CDR3 spans 15 residues. Germline loops: CDR1 SGHVS, CDR2 FNYEAQ. The protocol was immunoSEQ multiplex PCR, while the TCRdb copy is restricted to in-frame clones and leaves out a portion. The sample has 60,000 to 65,000 clones, roughly 78% seen once; the top ten hold about 0.41%. This clonotype was obtained from a human donor in good health. The chain combines TRBV7-6 with TRBJ1-4, with D uncertain. The sample consisted of memory CD4+ T cells sorted from blood. In DNA, the CDR3 is TGTGCCAGCACCAATCTCGGGGTCACTAATGAAAAACTGTTTTTT. Its protein product is CASTNLGVTNEKLFF.